Following are 30 T cell receptor beta chains from one sample sequenced in a study of identical twins. MiXCR was run by TCRdb on the 5' RACE reads, yielding one entry per CDR3 protein. There are a few hundred thousand distinct CDR3 sequences in the sample; approximately 9.1% occur only once, and 8% to 10% lies in the top ten. Sequencing was done on a sample of naive T cells sorted from blood. These receptors all come from a woman aged 45-60 years in good health.

The chain joins TRBV5-1 to TRBJ2-3, with D tentatively TRBD1 or TRBD2 (5 bases each). CDR1 is SGHRS, CDR2 YFSETQ, per germline. This CDR3 spans 14 amino acids. Trimming left V 3 bases short and J 0 bases short, with 8 bases between. CDR3 amino acids: CASSWDGSTDTQYF. CDR3 in DNA: TGCGCCAGCAGCTGGGACGGTAGCACAGATACGCAGTATTTT.

This sequence joins TRBV18 and TRBJ1-5; D unclear. CDR1 and CDR2 from the germline V gene are KGHSH and LQKENI. Trimming pared 5 bases from V and 6 bases from J, leaving 8 bases between. CDR3 length equals 12 residues. The CDR3 loop is CASSDGVQPQHF. For the CDR3, the DNA is TGTGCCAGCTCAGATGGTGTTCAGCCCCAGCATTTT.

This clonotype has a handful of counts. The chain recombines TRBV5-1 with TRBJ2-7, with 10 bases fitting TRBD1. CDR1 and CDR2 (germline): SGHRS, YFSETQ. Unmatched junction bases numbered 6, after V lost 4 bases and J lost 2 bases. The CDR3 has 15 amino acids. The CDR3 DNA sequence: TGCGCCAGCAGCCAAACCGGGACAGGGGCCTACGAGCAGTACTTC. This gives the protein CASSQTGTGAYEQYF. Full variable domain (remainder filled in from reference TRBV5-1 and TRBJ2-7): KAGVTQTPRYLIKTRGQQVTLSCSPISGHRSVSWYQQTPGQGLQFLFEYFSETQRNKGNFPGRFSGRQFSNSRSEMNVSTLELGDSALYLCASSQTGTGAYEQYFGPGTRLTVT.

This clonotype has just a few counts. The chain couples TRBV12-3 or TRBV12-4 to TRBJ2-2; TRBD1 agrees at 8 bases. The CDR3 spans 15 residues. V lost 9 bases to trimming and J lost 0 bases; unmatched junction nucleotides: 6. CDR3 sequence reads: CASTMDRANTGELFF. The DNA of the CDR3 is TGTGCCAGTACAATGGACAGGGCGAACACCGGGGAGCTGTTTTTT.

This clonotype appeared many times. This chain joins TRBV12-3 or TRBV12-4 and TRBJ2-7; either TRBD1 or TRBD2 may supply D (5 bases each). Trimming removed 6 bases from V and 3 bases from J, with 15 bases in between. This CDR3 has 14 residues. CDR3 nucleotide sequence: TGTGCCAGCAGCCCTCGGGGCGGAAACTACGAGCAGTACTTC. Protein product: CASSPRGGNYEQYF.

The V gene is TRBV14, the J gene TRBJ1-3; no clear D. This CDR3 contains 15 residues. Trimming removed 1 base from V and 0 bases from J, with 7 bases in between. Germline-derived CDR1 and CDR2 are SGHDN and FVKESK. The CDR3 DNA reads as TGTGCCAGCAGCCAAGTAAGGAGCTCTGGAAACACCATATATTTT. Protein product: CASSQVRSSGNTIYF.

The sample holds a few counts of this clonotype. The chain combines TRBV27 with TRBJ2-6; the match to TRBD1 covers 7 bases. The CDR3 consists of 18 residues. V trimming: 0 bases; J trimming: 2 bases; junction bases outside the gene matches: 7. Germline V gene data show CDR1 as MNHEY and CDR2 as SMNVEV (reference sequence). The CDR3 nucleotides are TGTGCCAGCAGTTTATCGGTCATGGGGACAGCTGGGGCCAACGTCCTGACTTTC. This gives the protein CASSLSVMGTAGANVLTF.

This clonotype has more than one count but fewer than ten. The chain has TRBV10-3 and TRBJ2-3, with 7 bases matching TRBD1. Germline loops: CDR1 ENHRY, CDR2 SYGVKD. V trimming: 6 bases; J trimming: 2 bases; junction bases outside the gene matches: 5. This CDR3 has 14 residues. The CDR3, as DNA: TGTGCCATCAGATCCGGGACAGACACAGATACGCAGTATTTT. It encodes CAIRSGTDTDTQYF.

This clonotype has a handful of counts. This sequence joins TRBV20-1 and TRBJ2-7; TRBD2 aligns across 15 bases. CDR3 size: 18 residues. J lost 7 bases, V lost 0 bases, and 13 bases had no gene match. Germline lookup yields CDR1 DFQATT and CDR2 SNEGSKA (reference sequence). CDR3 bases: TGCAGTGCTAGAGATTTCGGTTCGGGACTAGCGGGAGGAGGAGAGCAGTACTTC. Amino acids: CSARDFGSGLAGGGEQYF.

This clonotype was found many times. V usage is TRBV5-1 and J usage is TRBJ2-1; possibly TRBD1 or TRBD2 for D (5 bases each). The CDR3 is 14 residues long. V lost 4 bases and J 14 bases, leaving 22 bases between the germline ends. In germline, CDR1 is SGHRS, CDR2 YFSETQ. This CDR3 reads CASSNRDSGPPKFF. The CDR3 DNA reads as TGCGCCAGCAGCAATCGTGACAGCGGCCCCCCAAAGTTCTTC.

This clonotype was observed a handful of times. The chain uses TRBV2 and TRBJ2-5, with 8 bases fitting TRBD2. V shed 9 bases, J shed 5 bases, and the junction held 8 bases outside the gene matches. Germline V CDR1 and CDR2: SNHLY, FYNNEI. This CDR3 has 13 residues. The CDR3 reads CARSSGSVETQYF. Written as DNA, the CDR3 is TGTGCCAGGTCGAGCGGGAGCGTGGAGACCCAGTACTTC.

This chain links TRBV7-8 with TRBJ1-1; maybe TRBD1 (5 bases). This CDR3 contains 11 residues. Trimming shortened V by 8 bases and J by 4 bases, and 8 bases separated the two germline ends. Germline V CDR1 and CDR2: SGHVS, FQNEAQ. The CDR3 nucleotides read TGTGCCAGCGGGGGGTTCACTGAAGCTTTCTTT. Translating it yields CASGGFTEAFF. Drawing the rest from reference TRBV7-8 and TRBJ1-1, the complete variable domain is GAGVSQSPRYKVAKRGQDVALRCDPISGHVSLFWYQQALGQGPEFLTYFQNEAQLDKSGLPSDRFFAERPEGSVSTLKIQRTQQEDSAVYLCASGGFTEAFFGQGTRLTVV.

This sequence joins TRBV2 and TRBJ2-4; perhaps TRBD2 as D (5 bases). Germline values: CDR1 SNHLY, CDR2 FYNNEI. V lost 3 bases, J lost 0 bases, and 12 bases lay in between. This CDR3 has 16 amino acids. CDR3 DNA sequence: TGTGCCAGCAGTGACCAGGAGGCTCTAGCCAAAAACATTCAGTACTTC. Encoded protein: CASSDQEALAKNIQYF. Combining the CDR3 with reference TRBV2 and TRBJ2-4 gives the whole variable domain EPEVTQTPSHQVTQMGQEVILRCVPISNHLYFYWYRQILGQKVEFLVSFYNNEISEKSEIFDDQFSVERPDGSNFTLKIRSTKLEDSAMYFCASSDQEALAKNIQYFGAGTRLSVL.

The chain links TRBV3-1 to TRBJ1-6, with 7 bases aligning to TRBD1. V shed 3 bases, J shed 7 bases, and the junction held 9 bases outside the gene matches. There are 16 residues in the CDR3. The germline V gene encodes CDR1 LGHDT and CDR2 YNNKEL (reference sequence). The CDR3 DNA follows: TGTGCCAGCAGCCATAGGGCAGGGGGTAGCAATTCACCCCTCCACTTT. Translated: CASSHRAGGSNSPLHF.

The CDR3 loop reads CASSQGPGEQYV. DNA of the CDR3: TGTGCCAGCAGCCAAGGACCGGGCGAGCAGTACGTC. The chain carries TRBV3-1 and TRBJ2-7; the D is unclear. Trimming took 1 base from V and 6 from J, leaving 7 bases between them. The CDR3 extends over 12 amino acids. CDR1 and CDR2 (germline): LGHDT, YNNKEL (reference sequence).

The sample holds many counts of this clonotype. This chain links TRBV5-1 with TRBJ1-1, with TRBD1 as a possible D gene (5 bases). V dropped 6 bases and J dropped 6 bases, with 15 bases sitting between them. The germline V gene encodes CDR1 SGHRS and CDR2 YFSETQ. This CDR3 comprises 13 residues. This chain's CDR3 is CASKDGGRAEAFF. DNA for the CDR3: TGCGCCAGCAAGGATGGGGGTCGTGCTGAAGCTTTCTTT.

This clonotype was seen more than once but under ten times. The chain employs TRBV20-1 and TRBJ1-4; D unresolved. Germline values: CDR1 DFQATT, CDR2 SNEGSKA (reference sequence). V was shortened by 5 bases and J by 7 bases, with 8 bases between the two germline ends. CDR3 size: 11 residues. CDR3 nucleotides: TGCAGTGCTGGCATAGGTGAAAAACTGTTTTTT. Translating gives CSAGIGEKLFF.

This clonotype showed up many times. This chain links TRBV5-1 with TRBJ2-1, with a possible D match to TRBD2 (6 bases). Germline-derived CDR1 and CDR2 are SGHRS and YFSETQ. Trimming removed 0 bases from V and 1 base from J, with 11 bases in between. The CDR3 runs 16 residues. The CDR3 sequence: CASSLGGLQSYNEQFF. CDR3 DNA sequence: TGCGCCAGCAGCTTGGGTGGACTACAGTCCTACAATGAGCAGTTCTTC.

This clonotype occurred a few times. V usage is TRBV4-1 and J usage is TRBJ2-2; D is ambiguous. Germline-derived CDR1 and CDR2 are MGHRA and YSYEKL. The CDR3 covers 12 residues. Trimming took 4 bases from V and 3 from J, leaving 3 bases between them. The CDR3 nucleotides are TGCGCCAGCAGCCGCTACACCGGGGAGCTGTTTTTT. Protein sequence: CASSRYTGELFF.

The genes are TRBV10-3 and TRBJ2-3; 10 nucleotides line up with TRBD2. V lost 6 bases, J lost 5 bases, and 11 bases stayed unmatched. This CDR3 is built from 16 residues. The germline V gene has CDR1 ENHRY and CDR2 SYGVKD. CDR3 sequence: CAIRGPSSGRGDTQYF. CDR3 sequence (DNA): TGTGCCATCAGGGGCCCTTCTAGCGGGAGAGGAGATACGCAGTATTTT.

This clonotype showed up many times. The CDR3, as DNA: TGCGCCAGCAGCCTAACCTTGACCTACCAATATCAGCCCCAGCATTTT. As protein: CASSLTLTYQYQPQHF. V is TRBV4-1 and J is TRBJ1-5; D uncertain. Trimming stripped 4 bases from V and 5 bases from J, with 18 bases between. The CDR3 is made up of 16 amino acids. CDR1 is MGHRA, CDR2 YSYEKL, per germline.

The chain uses TRBV12-3 or TRBV12-4 and TRBJ2-1; D perhaps matches TRBD2 (5 bases). The CDR3 is made up of 15 amino acids. Deletions cut 7 bases from V and 5 bases from J, with 18 bases between. Written as DNA, the CDR3 is TGTGCCAGCACCCTCGTGGGAGAGGCCCACAATGAGCAGTTCTTC. Its translation is CASTLVGEAHNEQFF.

This clonotype was recorded many times. The chain has TRBV5-1 and TRBJ2-1, with 8 bases fitting TRBD2. CDR1 is SGHRS, CDR2 YFSETQ, per germline. CDR3 size: 17 residues. The trim removed 4 bases at V and 0 bases at J, leaving 9 bases unmatched. The DNA for the CDR3 is TGCGCCAGCAGCGCCTTGACTAGCGCCTTCTCCTACAATGAGCAGTTCTTC. It specifies CASSALTSAFSYNEQFF.

This clonotype has at least ten counts. V usage is TRBV5-1 and J usage is TRBJ2-1; possibly TRBD2 for D (6 bases). Trimming stripped 1 base from V and 1 base from J, with 12 bases between. This CDR3 spans 16 amino acids. Germline loops: CDR1 SGHRS, CDR2 YFSETQ. This CDR3 reads CASSLRDGGSYNEQFF. CDR3 nucleotides: TGCGCCAGCAGCTTGCGGGATGGGGGGTCCTACAATGAGCAGTTCTTC.

The chain links TRBV2 to TRBJ2-7; no clear D. Looked up from germline, CDR1 is SNHLY and CDR2 is FYNNEI. This CDR3 spans 12 amino acids. V lost 4 bases and J lost 8, with 12 bases in between. The CDR3: CASSGESTKQYV. The CDR3 DNA reads TGTGCCAGCAGTGGGGAATCTACGAAGCAGTACGTC.

This clonotype was seen more than once but under ten times. The genes are TRBV11-3 and TRBJ2-2; 7 positions agree with TRBD2. This CDR3 has 15 amino acids. The germline V gene encodes CDR1 SGHNT and CDR2 YENEEA. J was trimmed by 5 bases and V by 3 bases; bases with no gene match: 6. The CDR3 sequence: CASSFRDYQTGELFF. The CDR3 DNA is TGTGCCAGCAGCTTCCGGGACTACCAGACCGGGGAGCTGTTTTTT.

The chain combines TRBV12-3 or TRBV12-4 with TRBJ1-1; a possible D gene is TRBD1 (5 bases). The V end was cut by 4 bases, the J end by 5 bases, with 14 bases between. The CDR3 covers 14 residues. The CDR3 loop is CASSWSVGGTEAFF. CDR3 coding DNA: TGTGCCAGCAGTTGGAGTGTCGGGGGGACTGAAGCTTTCTTT.

This clonotype was recorded many times. The chain is built from TRBV10-3 and TRBJ2-1; 9 nucleotides line up with TRBD2. Germline V gives CDR1 ENHRY, CDR2 SYGVKD. Unmatched junction bases numbered 2, after V lost 4 bases and J lost 4 bases. The CDR3 has 14 amino acids. The CDR3 sequence is CAISALAGYNEQFF. CDR3 sequence (DNA): TGTGCCATCAGTGCACTAGCGGGTTACAATGAGCAGTTCTTC.

This clonotype was detected many times. The J gene is TRBJ2-1, the V gene TRBV12-3 or TRBV12-4, with no clear D. V was trimmed by 0 bases and J by 7 bases, leaving 4 bases between them. The CDR3 contains 12 residues. CDR3 bases: TGTGCCAGCAGTTTAGCCAGTAATGAGCAGTTCTTC. This gives the protein CASSLASNEQFF.

This clonotype was recorded a few times. The chain joins TRBV27 to TRBJ2-1; D might be TRBD2 (6 bases). There are 13 residues in the CDR3. V was shortened by 5 bases and J by 6 bases, with 11 bases between the two germline ends. Germline lookup yields CDR1 MNHEY and CDR2 SMNVEV (reference sequence). The CDR3 sequence is CASSRDFFNEQFF. The CDR3 coding sequence is TGTGCCAGCAGTCGGGACTTCTTCAATGAGCAGTTCTTC.